The 6 T cell receptor beta chains given below trace back to one sample, sequenced in a study of cytomegalovirus exposure and HLA in healthy donors. The data were produced by immunoSEQ multiplex PCR, yet TCRdb's version contains in-frame clones alone and is incomplete. There are over 150,000 clones in the sample; 85% occur only once, and roughly 15% lies in the top ten. The material sequenced was PBMCs. The origin of the receptors is a man aged 18-30 years in good health and CMV-seropositive.

This rearrangement joins TRBV18 to TRBJ2-1, with 7 bases that match TRBD2. CDR1 and CDR2 from the germline V gene are KGHSH and LQKENI. The CDR3 is 14 amino acids. The V and J ends lost 3 bases and 2 bases, in that order; junction bases with no gene match: 1. CDR3 in DNA: TGTGCCAGCTCACCTCGGGAGGCCTACAATGAGCAGTTCTTC. It codes for CASSPREAYNEQFF.

The V call is TRBV6-1, the J call TRBJ2-7; possible D gene TRBD2, 6 bases. Trimming took off 5 bases at V and 4 bases at J, with 12 bases between the two ends. This CDR3 contains 13 residues. Germline values: CDR1 MNHNS, CDR2 SASEGT. The CDR3 loop reads CASSWGTPYEQYF. The CDR3 nucleotides are TGTGCCAGCAGTTGGGGGACTCCTTACGAGCAGTACTTC.

The chain has TRBV6-5 and TRBJ2-5; TRBD1 agrees at 7 bases. Unmatched junction bases numbered 7, after V lost 4 bases and J lost 5 bases. There are 14 residues in the CDR3. Per germline, CDR1 MNHEY and CDR2 SVGAGI. CDR3 nucleotides: TGTGCCAGCAGTTCCGGACAGGCGCGGGAGACCCAGTACTTC. Protein sequence: CASSSGQARETQYF.

This chain uses TRBV5-1 with TRBJ1-3, with D unclear. Trimming left V 7 bases short and J 0 bases short, with 8 bases between. Germline-derived CDR1 and CDR2 are SGHRS and YFSETQ. This CDR3 contains 13 residues. DNA for the CDR3: TGCGCCAGCCGAGCCGGCTCTGGAAACACCATATATTTT. Translation: CASRAGSGNTIYF. Complete variable domain (other parts from reference TRBV5-1 and TRBJ1-3): KAGVTQTPRYLIKTRGQQVTLSCSPISGHRSVSWYQQTPGQGLQFLFEYFSETQRNKGNFPGRFSGRQFSNSRSEMNVSTLELGDSALYLCASRAGSGNTIYFGEGSWLTVV.

The chain combines TRBV9 with TRBJ1-3; TRBD1 agrees at 8 bases. The germline V gene has CDR1 SGDLS and CDR2 YYNGEE. V was clipped by 4 bases and J by 0 bases; unmatched bases: 6. This CDR3 is built from 16 residues. The CDR3 here is CASSPRQGNSGNTIYF. The CDR3 coding sequence is TGTGCCAGCAGCCCCCGACAGGGGAACTCTGGAAACACCATATATTTT.

This chain uses TRBV10-3 with TRBJ2-7, with TRBD2 as a possible D gene (6 bases). This CDR3 spans 13 amino acids. The germline V gene encodes CDR1 ENHRY and CDR2 SYGVKD. The V gene lost 4 bases and the J gene lost 5 bases, with 12 bases spanning the gap. The chain's CDR3 is CAISATREDEQYF. CDR3 coding DNA: TGTGCCATCAGTGCGACTAGAGAGGACGAGCAGTACTTC.